Listed here are 2 T cell receptor beta chains from one sample, sequenced in a study of cytomegalovirus exposure and HLA in healthy donors. In the PCR, 60 Vbeta and 13 Jbeta primers were used. The table came from immunoSEQ multiplex PCR; TCRdb's copy has only in-frame clones and leaves some out. This sample's clone table lists 200,000 to 250,000 clones. Sequencing was done on a sample of PBMCs. The receptors were sampled from a woman younger than 45 in good health and CMV-seropositive.

The rearrangement links TRBV5-4 to TRBJ2-1, with D tentatively TRBD2 (6 bases). Trimming pared 1 base from V and 4 bases from J, leaving 12 bases between. The germline CDR1 and CDR2 sequences are SGHNT and YYREEE (reference sequence). There are 15 residues in the CDR3. The DNA of the CDR3 is TGTGCCAGCAGCTTGAGGCTAGCGTCTTACAATGAGCAGTTCTTC. It translates to CASSLRLASYNEQFF.

The genes are TRBV6-1 and TRBJ1-4; D is perhaps TRBD1 (6 bases). Germline CDR1 and CDR2: MNHNS and SASEGT. The CDR3 is made up of 17 amino acids. Between the trimmed V and J ends, which lost 1 base and 0 bases, there was a span of 12 bases. In nucleotides, the CDR3 is TGTGCCAGCAGTGAAGTGGCAGGGGCGGCAACTAATGAAAAACTGTTTTTT. Its translation is CASSEVAGAATNEKLFF.